The 32 T cell receptor beta chains presented below share a single source sample, sequenced in a study of cytomegalovirus exposure and HLA in healthy donors (dated by TCRdb to about 2017). Libraries were built with the immunoSEQ multiplex PCR assay. For the multiplex PCR, a mixture combining 60 forward primers for TCR Vbeta segments and 13 reverse primers for TCR Jbeta segments was used. TCRdb took this table from immuneACCESS and kept in-frame rearrangements with V and J called. Such tables lack part of the clones; where checked against another copy, unresolved V genes explain under half of the gap, and the rest is unexplained. This sample lists 95,000 to 150,000 clones; about three quarters were detected once. Of the sample, over 10% falls within the top ten clones. Sequencing was done on a sample of PBMCs. These receptors all come from a woman aged 60-70 years in good health and CMV-seropositive.

This sequence joins TRBV7-2 and TRBJ2-3; 10 bases align to TRBD1. CDR1 and CDR2 (germline): SGHTA, FQGNSA. The CDR3 loop spans 16 amino acids. The J segment lost 5 bases and the V segment lost 6 bases, leaving 11 bases of the junction unmatched. CDR3 DNA: TGTGCCAGCAGGCCCCCCGGGACAGGGGAGGGAGATACGCAGTATTTT. Encoded protein: CASRPPGTGEGDTQYF.

The chain carries TRBV19 and TRBJ2-7; 10 bases fit TRBD1. In germline, CDR1 is LNHDA, CDR2 SQIVND (reference sequence). The CDR3 runs 16 residues. The trim removed 3 bases at V and 5 bases at J, leaving 10 bases unmatched. CDR3 loop: CASSIYSGQGLNEQYF. The CDR3 coding sequence is TGTGCCAGTAGTATTTACTCGGGACAGGGGCTCAACGAGCAGTACTTC. The whole variable domain, filled in from reference TRBV19 and TRBJ2-7, reads DGGITQSPKYLFRKEGQNVTLSCEQNLNHDAMYWYRQDPGQGLRLIYYSQIVNDFQKGDIAEGYSVSREKKESFPLTVTSAQKNPTAFYLCASSIYSGQGLNEQYFGPGTRLTVT.

The chain couples TRBV5-5 to TRBJ2-5; 9 bases line up with TRBD1. V was clipped by 4 bases and J by 4 bases; unmatched bases: 8. The CDR3 has 15 amino acids. Germline V gene data show CDR1 as SGHKS and CDR2 as YYEKEE (reference sequence). The chain's CDR3 is CASSPGTGIGETQYF. CDR3 DNA sequence: TGTGCCAGCAGCCCCGGGACAGGGATAGGAGAGACCCAGTACTTC.

Only one count was recorded for this clone. V gene TRBV5-6 combines with J gene TRBJ2-1; tentative D call: TRBD2 (5 bases). The CDR3 runs 15 residues. V lost 1 base and J lost 8, with 16 bases in between. Germline lookup yields CDR1 SGHDT and CDR2 YYEEEE. The CDR3 DNA reads TGTGCCAGCAGCTTGATGGGAAGGGAGACGGATGAGCAGTTCTTC. Residues: CASSLMGRETDEQFF.

The J gene is TRBJ2-3, the V gene TRBV7-3, with 7 bases fitting TRBD2. CDR1 is SGHTA and CDR2 is FQGTGA in the germline V gene. This CDR3 has 16 amino acids. With V trimmed by 3 bases and J by 5 bases, 11 bases remained unmatched. The CDR3 coding sequence is TGTGCCAGCAGCTTTCGTGGCGGGAGCAAGCAAGATACGCAGTATTTT. Protein product: CASSFRGGSKQDTQYF.

The gene calls are TRBV5-4 and TRBJ2-1; D not certain. Germline loops: CDR1 SGHNT, CDR2 YYREEE (reference sequence). Deletions cut 0 bases from V and 1 base from J, with 8 bases between. This CDR3 is 15 amino acids long. In DNA form, the CDR3 reads TGTGCCAGCAGCTTGGGTCTAATGTCCTACAATGAGCAGTTCTTC. Encoded protein: CASSLGLMSYNEQFF.

This chain links TRBV5-1 with TRBJ2-5; 13 nucleotides line up with TRBD2. This CDR3 region has 17 residues. CDR1 is SGHRS and CDR2 is YFSETQ in the germline V gene. V shed 0 bases, J shed 2 bases, and the junction held 4 bases outside the gene matches. This chain's CDR3 is CASSLGPGLAGQETQYF. For the CDR3, the DNA is TGCGCCAGCAGCTTGGGACCGGGACTAGCGGGACAAGAGACCCAGTACTTC.

This sequence joins TRBV30 and TRBJ2-3; 9 bases line up with TRBD2. J was trimmed by 1 base and V by 5 bases; bases with no gene match: 4. CDR1 and CDR2 (germline): GTSNPN, SVGIG (reference sequence). The CDR3 loop spans 14 amino acids. The CDR3 is CAWGTSPRTDTQYF. The CDR3 DNA sequence: TGTGCCTGGGGGACTAGCCCTCGCACAGATACGCAGTATTTT.

A few counts support this clone. At the DNA level, this CDR3 is encoded by other sequences in the same sample as well. This chain joins TRBV7-2 and TRBJ2-7, with D unclear. V lost 2 bases and J lost 4, with 9 bases in between. Per the germline V gene, CDR1 is SGHTA and CDR2 is FQGNSA. This CDR3 comprises 13 residues. The CDR3 DNA reads as TGTGCCAGCAGCTTAAACAGAGATTACGAGCAGTACTTC. Residues: CASSLNRDYEQYF. Drawing the rest from reference TRBV7-2 and TRBJ2-7, the complete variable domain is GAGVSQSPSNKVTEKGKDVELRCDPISGHTALYWYRQSLGQGLEFLIYFQGNSAPDKSGLPSDRFSAERTGGSVSTLTIQRTQQEDSAVYLCASSLNRDYEQYFGPGTRLTVT.

Written as DNA, the CDR3 is TGTGCCAGCAGCCCGAATCGACAGGGGGATCAGCCCCAGCATTTT. Its translation: CASSPNRQGDQPQHF. The chain combines TRBV14 with TRBJ1-5; the match to TRBD1 covers 9 bases. The germline V gene has CDR1 SGHDN and CDR2 FVKESK. This CDR3 comprises 15 residues. V lost 4 bases and J lost 5; bases outside the gene matches: 6.

The V call is TRBV7-3, the J call TRBJ2-1, with TRBD2 identical over 8 bases. Germline V gene data show CDR1 as SGHTA and CDR2 as FQGTGA. The CDR3 extends over 15 amino acids. V was pared by 2 bases and J by 6 bases, with 6 bases of the junction left unmatched. The CDR3 sequence: CASSLDSGVFNEQFF. CDR3 DNA sequence: TGTGCCAGCAGCTTAGATAGCGGGGTTTTCAATGAGCAGTTCTTC.

This clone was detected only a few times. This chain connects TRBV5-1 to TRBJ1-6, with D possibly TRBD1 on 6 matching bases. Trimming took off 0 bases at V and 1 base at J, with 11 bases between the two ends. This CDR3 spans 17 amino acids. The germline V gene has CDR1 SGHRS and CDR2 YFSETQ. CDR3 bases: TGCGCCAGCAGCTTGGAAGTCAGGGGTTCCTATAATTCACCCCTCCACTTT. Protein sequence: CASSLEVRGSYNSPLHF.

This clone was counted a single time. At one boundary the junction diverges from the germline segment, which might be a read error. The chain joins TRBV11-2 to TRBJ2-1; D is unresolved. Germline values: CDR1 SGHAT, CDR2 FQNNGV. This CDR3 is 13 amino acids long. The DNA for the CDR3 is TGTGCCAGCAGCCGAGCGAGCTACAATGAGCAGCTCTTC. Its protein product is CASSRASYNEQLF.

J is TRBJ1-6 and V is TRBV25-1, with D tentatively TRBD1 (5 bases). CDR1 and CDR2 (germline): MGHDK, SYGVNS. Trimming took off 3 bases at V and 5 bases at J, with 5 bases between the two ends. The CDR3 loop spans 13 amino acids. The chain's CDR3 is CASSDRDNSPLHF. The CDR3 DNA reads TGTGCCAGCAGTGACAGGGATAATTCACCCCTCCACTTT.

This chain links TRBV30 with TRBJ2-7; D is unresolved. Germline CDR1 and CDR2: GTSNPN and SVGIG (reference sequence). This CDR3 region has 12 residues. The germline V and J ends were trimmed by 1 base and 4 bases, with 8 bases remaining between them. The CDR3 here is CAWSGPGYEQYF. In DNA form, the CDR3 reads TGTGCCTGGAGTGGGCCGGGTTACGAGCAGTACTTC.

The V call is TRBV7-2, the J call TRBJ2-2; D gene unclear. Germline loops: CDR1 SGHTA, CDR2 FQGNSA. Trimming left V 7 bases short and J 3 bases short, with 15 bases between. The length of the CDR3 is 15 residues. CDR3 protein: CASTPAPVYTGELFF. The CDR3 DNA follows: TGTGCCAGCACCCCCGCGCCCGTCTACACCGGGGAGCTGTTTTTT.

The rearrangement joins TRBV18 to TRBJ2-7; the match to TRBD1 covers 10 bases. The CDR3 is 15 residues long. V lost 4 bases to trimming and J lost 3 bases; unmatched junction nucleotides: 6. Germline V gene data show CDR1 as KGHSH and CDR2 as LQKENI. The CDR3 loop is CASSLPGTGVYEQYF. CDR3 in DNA: TGTGCCAGCTCACTTCCCGGGACAGGGGTCTACGAGCAGTACTTC.

In its sample, this clone was seen a few times. The chain combines TRBV7-8 with TRBJ1-1; D possibly corresponds to TRBD1 (6 bases). Germline values: CDR1 SGHVS, CDR2 FQNEAQ. The CDR3 is 13 residues long. Trimming removed 1 base from V and 4 bases from J, with 7 bases in between. Here the CDR3 DNA reads TGTGCCAGCAGCTTAGGAGGGGGCACTGAAGCTTTCTTT. Its protein product is CASSLGGGTEAFF.

This chain links TRBV9 with TRBJ1-2; D may be TRBD1 (5 bases). Trimming stripped 1 base from V and 4 bases from J, with 14 bases between. The germline V gene encodes CDR1 SGDLS and CDR2 YYNGEE. The CDR3 extends over 15 amino acids. CDR3 nucleotide sequence: TGTGCCAGCAGCGTATCCTCGGGCAGGGCCTATGGCTACACCTTC. Translating it yields CASSVSSGRAYGYTF.

This clone has more than one count but fewer than ten. V and J are TRBV11-2 and TRBJ1-1, with D possibly being TRBD1 (5 bases). The V gene lost 2 bases and the J gene lost 1 base, with 5 bases spanning the gap. Germline V gives CDR1 SGHAT, CDR2 FQNNGV. This CDR3 is 13 amino acids long. The CDR3 region is CASSLTGNTEAFF. The CDR3 DNA reads TGTGCCAGCAGCTTAACAGGGAACACTGAAGCTTTCTTT. The full variable domain, with the rest looked up from reference TRBV11-2 and TRBJ1-1, is EAGVAQSPRYKIIEKRQSVAFWCNPISGHATLYWYQQILGQGPKLLIQFQNNGVVDDSQLPKDRFSAERLKGVDSTLKIQPAKLEDSAVYLCASSLTGNTEAFFGQGTRLTVV.

This clone was counted between two and nine times. The germline gene is not matched at one end of the junction; a read error may be the cause. This chain uses TRBV6-1 with TRBJ2-5; TRBD1 matches 8 bases. The CDR3 covers 17 residues. Looked up from germline, CDR1 is MNHNS and CDR2 is SASEGT. The CDR3 sequence is CASSEEVRGQALLAPHF. The CDR3, as DNA: TGTGCCAGCAGTGAAGAGGTTAGGGGACAGGCTTTACTCGCCCCCCACTTC.

CDR3 nucleotides: TGTGCCAGTAGTACGCTCCCGGGACAGCTTGAACATCAGCCCCAGCATTTT. Protein product: CASSTLPGQLEHQPQHF. J is TRBJ1-5 and V is TRBV19; 7 bases line up with TRBD1. The V and J ends lost 4 bases and 5 bases, in that order; junction bases with no gene match: 14. Germline CDR1 and CDR2: LNHDA and SQIVND (reference sequence). This CDR3 contains 17 residues.

The chain is built from TRBV27 and TRBJ1-5; D unclear. The germline V gene has CDR1 MNHEY and CDR2 SMNVEV (reference sequence). The V end lost 5 bases, the J end lost 0 bases, and 23 bases lay between the germline ends. This CDR3 comprises 19 residues. CDR3 nucleotides: TGTGCCAGCAGTCCTACCCTATTCCGAACAGTAAATAGCAATCAGCCCCAGCATTTT. Residues: CASSPTLFRTVNSNQPQHF.

Only a few counts were recorded for this clone. The chain links TRBV7-9 to TRBJ1-2; TRBD1 aligns across 7 bases. V gave up 2 bases and J gave up 14 bases; unmatched junction bases: 14. Germline CDR1 SEHNR, CDR2 FQNEAQ (reference sequence). This CDR3 comprises 14 residues. CDR3 region: CASSLWGQPGLGTF. In nucleotides, the CDR3 is TGTGCCAGCAGCTTATGGGGACAGCCGGGGTTGGGAACCTTC.

This clone was picked up one time. The chain employs TRBV4-3 and TRBJ2-7, with 14 positions matching TRBD2. This CDR3 has 16 residues. The J segment lost 3 bases and the V segment lost 2 bases, leaving 3 bases of the junction unmatched. Per germline, CDR1 LGHNA and CDR2 YSLEER. The CDR3 nucleotides are TGCGCCAGCAGCCAAACCGGGACTAGCGGGAGCTACGAGCAGTACTTC. Translated: CASSQTGTSGSYEQYF.

V is TRBV6-5 and J is TRBJ2-6, with D possibly matching TRBD1 (6 bases). The CDR3 runs to 16 residues. Germline V gives CDR1 MNHEY, CDR2 SVGAGI. V gave up 2 bases and J gave up 3 bases, with 11 bases separating them. The CDR3, as DNA: TGTGCCAGCAGTTACGGGGGCGGTTTTGGGGCCAACGTCCTGACTTTC. It translates to CASSYGGGFGANVLTF.

V usage is TRBV7-2 and J usage is TRBJ2-1, with D possibly matching TRBD1 (7 bases). V was clipped by 7 bases and J by 7 bases, with 17 bases between them. Germline assignment: CDR1 SGHTA and CDR2 FQGNSA. The CDR3 has 14 amino acids. This chain's CDR3 is CASNRPQGGNEQFF. The CDR3 DNA sequence: TGTGCCAGCAACCGTCCCCAGGGGGGTAATGAGCAGTTCTTC.

This clone was observed a handful of times. At the DNA level, this CDR3 is encoded by other sequences in the same sample as well. The chain employs TRBV18 and TRBJ1-2; tentatively, D is TRBD1 (6 bases). The V gene lost 1 base and the J gene lost 3 bases, with 9 bases spanning the gap. CDR1 is KGHSH and CDR2 is LQKENI in the germline V gene. This CDR3 has 14 amino acids. The CDR3 protein is CASSPLDSDYGYTF. The CDR3 DNA sequence: TGTGCCAGCTCACCACTGGACAGCGACTATGGCTACACCTTC.

This chain uses TRBV5-1 with TRBJ2-5; no reliable D call. Germline V gene sequence: CDR1 SGHRS, CDR2 YFSETQ. The V end lost 0 bases, the J end lost 1 base, and 7 bases lay between the germline ends. The CDR3 extends over 14 amino acids. DNA of the CDR3: TGCGCCAGCAGCTTGGTATCTATCCAAGAGACCCAGTACTTC. Residues: CASSLVSIQETQYF.

In DNA form, the CDR3 reads TGTGCCAGCAGTTACTCTCAGGGGTCTGAAGCTTTCTTT. Translation: CASSYSQGSEAFF. The chain combines TRBV6-5 with TRBJ1-1; a possible D gene is TRBD1 (6 bases). The length of the CDR3 is 13 residues. With 0 bases removed from V and 6 bases from J, the gap between germline ends came to 8 bases. Germline V gene sequence: CDR1 MNHEY, CDR2 SVGAGI.

The chain combines TRBV6-5 with TRBJ2-1, with D perhaps matching TRBD2 (6 bases). Germline values: CDR1 MNHEY, CDR2 SVGAGI. The CDR3 covers 14 residues. Deletions cut 2 bases from V and 6 bases from J, with 11 bases between. For the CDR3, the DNA is TGTGCCAGCAGTTACGGCGGGACCCGCAATGAGCAGTTCTTC. Protein sequence: CASSYGGTRNEQFF.

CDR3 residues: CASRYNRGQTDTQYF. CDR3 coding DNA: TGCGCCAGCAGATATAACAGGGGGCAAACAGATACGCAGTATTTT. The rearrangement links TRBV5-1 to TRBJ2-3; TRBD1 matches 9 bases. There are 15 residues in the CDR3. Losses at the gene ends were 5 bases for V and 3 bases for J; bases not matched to a gene: 7. Per germline, CDR1 SGHRS and CDR2 YFSETQ. Full variable domain (rest looked up from reference TRBV5-1 and TRBJ2-3): KAGVTQTPRYLIKTRGQQVTLSCSPISGHRSVSWYQQTPGQGLQFLFEYFSETQRNKGNFPGRFSGRQFSNSRSEMNVSTLELGDSALYLCASRYNRGQTDTQYFGPGTRLTVL.